The rows below give T cell receptor beta chains drawn from one sample of a study of graft-versus-host responses after intestinal transplantation. These receptors' antigens are unknown. Assay used: immunoSEQ multiplex PCR; TCRdb lists only in-frame clones, some missing. Of roughly 120,000 clones detected, 90% to 95% appear once; the ten largest clones hold approximately 0.22%. Sequenced material: unstimulated CD4+ T cells sorted from spleen or lymph node cells, taken before transplant. All receptors come from a human donor who was the organ donor for an intestinal transplant. The CDR3 runs from the conserved cysteine through the conserved F or W. The D gene is left open where the match is weak. For some rows the clone size is stated as once, few or many, or as a class when expanded; others skip it.

V	D	J	size	CDR3	DNA
TRBV9	NA	TRBJ2-3	NA	CASSVGGGVGDTQYF	TGTGCCAGCAGCGTAGGAGGAGGAGTCGGAGATACGCAGTATTTT
TRBV21-1	NA	TRBJ2-2	NA	CASSKNRQGGTGELFF	TGTGCCAGCAGCAAAAACCGGCAGGGAGGCACCGGGGAGCTGTTTTTT
TRBV6-6	NA	TRBJ2-3	NA	CASSYSYFTDTQYF	TGTGCCAGCAGTTACTCGTACTTCACAGATACGCAGTATTTT
TRBV18	NA	TRBJ1-1	NA	CASSPPALNTEAFF	TGTGCCAGCTCACCACCGGCCCTGAACACTGAAGCTTTCTTT
TRBV11-2	TRBD1	TRBJ1-2	NA	CASSRQGGAGYTF	TGTGCCAGCAGCCGACAGGGAGGAGCTGGCTACACCTTC
TRBV5-6	TRBD1	TRBJ2-7	NA	CASSAARDRSHEQYF	TGTGCCAGCAGCGCTGCCCGGGACAGGAGCCACGAGCAGTACTTC
TRBV7-8	NA	TRBJ1-2	NA	CASSSDLYGYTF	TGTGCCAGCAGCTCTGACTTATATGGCTACACCTTC
TRBV2	NA	TRBJ2-5	NA	CASNIRRGAQYF	TGTGCCAGCAACATTCGCCGTGGTGCCCAGTACTTC
TRBV15	TRBD1	TRBJ1-5	NA	CATSRSTGGWRSNQPQHF	TGTGCCACCAGCAGGTCAACAGGGGGATGGCGGAGCAATCAGCCCCAGCATTTT
TRBV5-1	NA	TRBJ1-2	NA	CASSLDREYGYTF	TGCGCCAGCAGCTTGGATAGGGAGTATGGCTACACCTTC
TRBV4-1	TRBD2	TRBJ2-5	NA	CASSQNPGLAGVQETQYF	TGCGCCAGCAGCCAAAACCCGGGACTAGCGGGAGTCCAAGAGACCCAGTACTTC
TRBV11-2	TRBD1	TRBJ2-3	NA	CASSPRTGRTDTQYF	TGTGCCAGCAGCCCCCGGACAGGGCGCACAGATACGCAGTATTTT
TRBV19	NA	TRBJ2-5	NA	CASSQTGSGSQETQYF	TGTGCCAGTAGTCAAACAGGGTCTGGCTCTCAAGAGACCCAGTACTTC
TRBV4-1	NA	TRBJ1-2	NA	CASSQGEGNYGYTF	TGCGCCAGCAGCCAAGGGGAGGGGAACTATGGCTACACCTTC
TRBV6-1	TRBD1	TRBJ2-5	once	CASRNTGGFQETQYF	TGTGCCAGCAGAAATACAGGGGGGTTTCAAGAGACCCAGTACTTC
TRBV6-1	NA	TRBJ2-3	few	CASSARGGQPDTQYF	TGTGCCAGCAGTGCAAGGGGGGGTCAGCCAGATACGCAGTATTTT
TRBV10-1	TRBD1	TRBJ1-3	NA	CASSQGQLDPGNTIYF	TGCGCCAGCAGTCAGGGACAGCTAGATCCTGGAAACACCATATATTTT
TRBV2	TRBD2	TRBJ2-1	once	CASSEDSSGKHEQFF	TGTGCCAGCAGTGAAGACTCTAGCGGGAAGCATGAGCAGTTCTTC
TRBV2	NA	TRBJ1-4	NA	CASRVLTNEKLFF	TGTGCCAGCCGGGTATTGACTAATGAAAAACTGTTTTTT
TRBV28	NA	TRBJ1-3	NA	CASSSSGRLTGNTIYF	TGTGCCAGCAGTTCGTCCGGACGCCTGACTGGAAACACCATATATTTT
TRBV4-1	NA	TRBJ1-2	NA	CASSQDKANYGYTF	TGCGCCAGCAGCCAAGACAAAGCCAACTATGGCTACACCTTC
TRBV11-2	NA	TRBJ2-3	NA	CASSLAADTQYF	TGTGCCAGCAGCTTAGCAGCAGATACGCAGTATTTT
TRBV13	TRBD2	TRBJ2-7	NA	CASSSLAGFHEQYF	TGTGCCAGCAGCTCCCTAGCGGGATTCCACGAGCAGTACTTC
TRBV10-3	NA	TRBJ2-5	NA	CAISESRASQQEAQYF	TGTGCCATCAGTGAGTCGAGGGCCAGCCAGCAAGAGGCCCAGTACTTC
TRBV5-5	TRBD2	TRBJ2-7	NA	CASSPTSGVYYEQYF	TGTGCCAGCAGCCCCACTAGCGGAGTTTACTACGAGCAGTACTTC
TRBV2	NA	TRBJ1-1	few	CASRQGTEAFF	TGTGCCAGCAGACAGGGTACTGAAGCTTTCTTT
TRBV21-1	NA	TRBJ1-5	NA	CASRQGCQPQHF	TGTGCCAGCAGACAGGGTTGTCAGCCCCAGCATTTT
TRBV5-4	NA	TRBJ2-3	NA	CASSRAETRPDTQYF	TGTGCCAGCAGTAGGGCGGAGACTAGACCAGATACGCAGTATTTT
TRBV10-3	TRBD2	TRBJ2-7	NA	CAISSGSGGEQYF	TGTGCCATCAGTAGCGGGAGTGGGGGCGAGCAGTACTTC
TRBV5-6	NA	TRBJ1-1	NA	CASSLVWGTEAFF	TGTGCCAGCAGCCTGGTCTGGGGCACTGAAGCTTTCTTT
TRBV23-1	TRBD1	TRBJ2-5	NA	CASRTPGGNETQYF	TGCGCCAGCAGAACCCCAGGGGGTAACGAGACCCAGTACTTC
TRBV12-5	TRBD2	TRBJ2-3	NA	CASGLAGTDTQYF	TGTGCTAGTGGCCTAGCGGGAACAGATACGCAGTATTTT
TRBV27	TRBD1	TRBJ1-2	once	CASRTYGQGSYGYTF	TGTGCCAGCAGAACATACGGACAGGGCTCCTATGGCTACACCTTC
TRBV11-2	NA	TRBJ2-6	NA	CASSLVDGSGANVLTF	TGTGCCAGCAGCTTAGTAGACGGCTCTGGGGCCAACGTCCTGACTTTC
TRBV6-1	NA	TRBJ2-7	NA	CACNRALPNYEQYF	TGTGCCTGCAATCGGGCCCTACCCAACTACGAGCAGTACTTC
TRBV2	NA	TRBJ2-2	NA	CASSETRATNTGELFF	TGTGCCAGCAGTGAAACGAGGGCAACGAACACCGGGGAGCTGTTTTTT
TRBV5-1	TRBD2	TRBJ2-2	once	CASSLDTSANTGELFF	TGCGCCAGCAGCTTGGACACTAGCGCGAACACCGGGGAGCTGTTTTTT
TRBV7-2	TRBD2	TRBJ2-1	once	CASSSLGTSGPYNEQFF	TGTGCCAGCAGCTCCCTGGGGACTAGCGGGCCCTACAATGAGCAGTTCTTC
TRBV27	TRBD2	TRBJ2-7	NA	CASSPVRGGDEQYF	TGTGCCAGCAGTCCGGTGAGGGGAGGGGACGAGCAGTACTTC
TRBV6-5	TRBD2	TRBJ2-3	NA	CASSYGTSGLTDTQYF	TGTGCCAGCAGTTACGGGACTAGCGGTCTCACAGATACGCAGTATTTT
TRBV5-1	NA	TRBJ2-2	NA	CASSSPPTTGRHAGELFF	TGCGCCAGCAGCTCACCCCCCACAACAGGGCGTCACGCCGGGGAGCTGTTTTTT
TRBV15	NA	TRBJ1-5	NA	CATSREGGWEVPNQPQHF	TGTGCCACCAGCAGAGAAGGTGGGTGGGAAGTTCCAAATCAGCCCCAGCATTTT
TRBV5-1	NA	TRBJ2-5	NA	CASSLATGLGETQYF	TGCGCCAGCAGCTTGGCTACAGGGTTGGGGGAGACCCAGTACTTC